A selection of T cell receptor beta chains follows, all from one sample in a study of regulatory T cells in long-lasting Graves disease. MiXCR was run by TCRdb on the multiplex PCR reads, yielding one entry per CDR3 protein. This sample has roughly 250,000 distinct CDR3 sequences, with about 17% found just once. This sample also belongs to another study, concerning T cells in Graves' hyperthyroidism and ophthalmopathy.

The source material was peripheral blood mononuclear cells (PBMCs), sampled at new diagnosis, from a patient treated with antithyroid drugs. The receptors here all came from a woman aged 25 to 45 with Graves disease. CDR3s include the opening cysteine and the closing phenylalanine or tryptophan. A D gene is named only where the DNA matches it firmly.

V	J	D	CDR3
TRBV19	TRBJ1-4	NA	CASTPQRGNEKLFF
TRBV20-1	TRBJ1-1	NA	CSARDTAMNTEAFF
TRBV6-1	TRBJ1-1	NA	CAGGGLLNTEAFF
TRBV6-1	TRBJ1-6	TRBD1	CASSVRDSVRSPLHF
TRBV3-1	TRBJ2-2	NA	CASSQNGGADRTGELFF
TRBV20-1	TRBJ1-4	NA	CSATYTTNEKLFF
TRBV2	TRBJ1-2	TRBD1	CASSGTGGFRTGYTF
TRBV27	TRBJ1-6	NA	CASSLVEGDSPLHF
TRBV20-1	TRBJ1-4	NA	CSARVSGSTNEKLFF
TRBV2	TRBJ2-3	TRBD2	CATLTGTKADTQYF
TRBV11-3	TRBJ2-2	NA	CASSFLHGELFF
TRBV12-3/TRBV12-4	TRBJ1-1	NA	CASSLDGGANTEAFF
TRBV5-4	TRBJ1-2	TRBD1	CASSLSGTGAYGYTF
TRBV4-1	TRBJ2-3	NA	CASSPARGAVTDTQYF
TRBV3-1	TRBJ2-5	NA	CASSREGQEWETQYF
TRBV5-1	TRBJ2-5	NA	CASSSQGYQETQYF
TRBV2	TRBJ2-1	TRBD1	CASSRDRNNEQFF
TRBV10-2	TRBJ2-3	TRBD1	CASSAGTAAGTDTQYF
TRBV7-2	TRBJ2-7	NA	CASSFGESYEQYF
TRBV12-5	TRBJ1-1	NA	CASGLVLPGGNTEAFF
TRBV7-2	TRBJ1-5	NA	CASSSGQPNQPQHF
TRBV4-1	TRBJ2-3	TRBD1	CASSLTDGQGARDTQYF
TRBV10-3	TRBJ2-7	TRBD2	CAISGPLAGGHEQYF
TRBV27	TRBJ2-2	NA	CASSWIANTGELFF
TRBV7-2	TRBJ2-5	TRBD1	CASSPDRDQETQYF
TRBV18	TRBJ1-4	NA	CASSPTQATNEKLFF
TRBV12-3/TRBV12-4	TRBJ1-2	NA	CASSLGAIGYTF
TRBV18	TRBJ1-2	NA	CASAPGLGELGYGYTF
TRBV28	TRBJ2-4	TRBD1	CASSSTGGVAKNIQYF
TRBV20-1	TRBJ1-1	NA	CSARGPLGLNTEAFF
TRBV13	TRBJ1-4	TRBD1	CASSNDREVNEKLFF
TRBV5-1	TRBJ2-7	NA	CASRQTGNPYEQYF
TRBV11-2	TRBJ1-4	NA	CASSQDSNEKLFF
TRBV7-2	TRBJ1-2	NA	CASSLDVMGGYTF
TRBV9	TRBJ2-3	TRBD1	CASSVEGTGGSTDTQYF
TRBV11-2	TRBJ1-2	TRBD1	CASSPHGTGSNYGYTF
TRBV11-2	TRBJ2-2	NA	CASSGEGSGTGELFF